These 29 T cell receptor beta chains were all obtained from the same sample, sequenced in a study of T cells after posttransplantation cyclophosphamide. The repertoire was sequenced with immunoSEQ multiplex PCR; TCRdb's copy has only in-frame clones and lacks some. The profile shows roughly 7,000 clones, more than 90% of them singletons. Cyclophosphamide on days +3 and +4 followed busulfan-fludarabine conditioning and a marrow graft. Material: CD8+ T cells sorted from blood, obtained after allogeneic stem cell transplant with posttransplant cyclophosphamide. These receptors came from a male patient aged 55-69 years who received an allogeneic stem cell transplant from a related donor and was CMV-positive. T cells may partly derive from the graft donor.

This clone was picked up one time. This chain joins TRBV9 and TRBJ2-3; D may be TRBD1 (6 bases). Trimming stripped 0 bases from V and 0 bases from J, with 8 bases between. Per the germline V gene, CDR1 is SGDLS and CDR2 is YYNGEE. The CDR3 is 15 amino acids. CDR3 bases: TGTGCCAGCAGCGTAGGACAGGCAAGCACAGATACGCAGTATTTT. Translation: CASSVGQASTDTQYF. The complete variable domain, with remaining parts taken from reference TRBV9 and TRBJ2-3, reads DSGVTQTPKHLITATGQRVTLRCSPRSGDLSVYWYQQSLDQGLQFLIQYYNGEERAKGNILERFSAQQFPDLHSELNLSSLELGDSALYFCASSVGQASTDTQYFGPGTRLTVL.

The CDR3 region has the DNA TGTGCCAGTAGTATTTGGGAGCTAAACTATGGCTACACCTTC. Its protein product is CASSIWELNYGYTF. The chain links TRBV19 to TRBJ1-2; D is unresolved. V lost 3 bases to trimming and J lost 2 bases, with 10 bases between them. The CDR3 has 14 residues. Per the germline V gene, CDR1 is LNHDA and CDR2 is SQIVND (reference sequence).

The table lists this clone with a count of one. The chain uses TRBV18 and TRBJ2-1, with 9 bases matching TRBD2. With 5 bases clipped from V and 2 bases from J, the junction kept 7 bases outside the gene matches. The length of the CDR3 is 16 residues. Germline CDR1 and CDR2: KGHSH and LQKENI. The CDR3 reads CASSGSSGGTYNEQFF. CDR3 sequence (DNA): TGTGCCAGCTCAGGATCAAGCGGGGGGACCTACAATGAGCAGTTCTTC.

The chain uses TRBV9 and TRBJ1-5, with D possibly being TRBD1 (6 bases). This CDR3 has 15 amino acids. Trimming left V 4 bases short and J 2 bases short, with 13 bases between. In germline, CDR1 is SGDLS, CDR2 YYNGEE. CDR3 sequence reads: CASSPQGSRNQPQHF. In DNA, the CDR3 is TGTGCCAGCAGCCCCCAGGGGTCCCGCAATCAGCCCCAGCATTTT.

The CDR3 reads CASSMTSGGTYEQYF. The DNA for the CDR3 is TGTGCCAGCAGTATGACTAGCGGGGGCACCTACGAGCAGTACTTC. The chain combines TRBV6-1 with TRBJ2-5, with 12 bases lining up with TRBD2. The J call could be wrong; TRBJ2-7 is a better fit for the DNA end. Germline CDR1 MNHNS, CDR2 SASEGT. The CDR3 extends over 15 amino acids.

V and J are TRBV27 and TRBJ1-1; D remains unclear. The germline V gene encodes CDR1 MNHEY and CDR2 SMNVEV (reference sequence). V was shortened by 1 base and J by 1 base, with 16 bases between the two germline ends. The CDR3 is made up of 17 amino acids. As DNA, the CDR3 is TGTGCCAGCAGTTTATATTCTACGGAGTTTAGGAACACTGAAGCTTTCTTT. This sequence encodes CASSLYSTEFRNTEAFF.

The CDR3 spells CASSPSGTGGTGELFF. DNA of the CDR3: TGTGCCAGCAGCCCCTCCGGGACAGGGGGAACCGGGGAGCTGTTTTTT. The chain is built from TRBV9 and TRBJ2-2, with 11 bases that match TRBD1. V shed 4 bases, J shed 5 bases, and the junction held 7 bases outside the gene matches. Germline loops: CDR1 SGDLS, CDR2 YYNGEE. The CDR3 is 16 residues long.

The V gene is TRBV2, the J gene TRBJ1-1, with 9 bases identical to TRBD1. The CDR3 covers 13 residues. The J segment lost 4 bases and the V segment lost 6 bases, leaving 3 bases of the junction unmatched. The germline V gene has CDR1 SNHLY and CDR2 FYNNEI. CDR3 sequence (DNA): TGTGCCAGCAGAGGACAGGGGAGCACTGAAGCTTTCTTT. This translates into CASRGQGSTEAFF.

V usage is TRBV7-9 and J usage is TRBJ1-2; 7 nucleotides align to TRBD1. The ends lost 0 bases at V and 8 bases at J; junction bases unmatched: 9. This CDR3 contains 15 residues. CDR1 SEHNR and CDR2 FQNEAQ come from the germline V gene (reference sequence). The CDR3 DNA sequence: TGTGCCAGCAGCTTAGCTCCCGACAGGGATAGGGGCTACACCTTC. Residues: CASSLAPDRDRGYTF.

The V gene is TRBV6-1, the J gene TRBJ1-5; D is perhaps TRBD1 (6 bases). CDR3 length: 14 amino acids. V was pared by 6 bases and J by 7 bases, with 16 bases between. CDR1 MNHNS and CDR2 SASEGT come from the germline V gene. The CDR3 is CASREDRYRQPQHF. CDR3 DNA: TGTGCCAGCAGGGAGGACAGATATCGACAGCCCCAGCATTTT.

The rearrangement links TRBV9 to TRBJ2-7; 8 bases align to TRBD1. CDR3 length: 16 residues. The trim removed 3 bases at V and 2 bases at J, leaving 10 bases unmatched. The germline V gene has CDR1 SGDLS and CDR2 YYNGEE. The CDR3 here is CASSGTGTLSPYEQYF. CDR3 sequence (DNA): TGTGCCAGCAGCGGGACAGGGACCCTCTCCCCCTACGAGCAGTACTTC.

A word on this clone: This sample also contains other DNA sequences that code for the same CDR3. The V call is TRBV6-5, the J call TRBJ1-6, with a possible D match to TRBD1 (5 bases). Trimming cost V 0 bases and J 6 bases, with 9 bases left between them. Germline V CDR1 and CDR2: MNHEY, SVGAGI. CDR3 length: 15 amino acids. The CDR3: CASSYSAGSNSPLHF. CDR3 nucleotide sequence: TGTGCCAGCAGTTACTCGGCAGGGTCTAATTCACCCCTCCACTTT.

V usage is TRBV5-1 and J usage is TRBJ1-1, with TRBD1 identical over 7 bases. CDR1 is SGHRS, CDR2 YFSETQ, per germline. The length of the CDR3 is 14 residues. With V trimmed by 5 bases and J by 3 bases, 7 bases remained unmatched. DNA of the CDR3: TGCGCCAGCAGAGATAGGGACAGTTACACTGAAGCTTTCTTT. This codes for CASRDRDSYTEAFF.

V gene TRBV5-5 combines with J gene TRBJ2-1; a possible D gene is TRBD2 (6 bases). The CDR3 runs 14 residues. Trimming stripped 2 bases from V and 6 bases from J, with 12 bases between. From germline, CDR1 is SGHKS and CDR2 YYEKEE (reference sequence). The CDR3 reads CASSFGVAANEQFF. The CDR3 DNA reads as TGTGCCAGCAGCTTTGGCGTAGCGGCCAATGAGCAGTTCTTC.

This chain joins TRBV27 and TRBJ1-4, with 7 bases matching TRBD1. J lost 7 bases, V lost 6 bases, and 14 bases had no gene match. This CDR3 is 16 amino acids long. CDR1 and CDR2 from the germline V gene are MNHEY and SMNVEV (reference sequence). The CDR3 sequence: CASRSTQGSLGEKLFF. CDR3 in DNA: TGTGCCAGCAGATCTACACAGGGGTCCTTAGGTGAAAAACTGTTTTTT.

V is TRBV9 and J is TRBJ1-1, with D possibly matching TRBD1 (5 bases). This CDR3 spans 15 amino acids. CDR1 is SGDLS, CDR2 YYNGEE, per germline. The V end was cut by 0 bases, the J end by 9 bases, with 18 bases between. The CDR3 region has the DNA TGTGCCAGCAGCGTAGATTCCGACAGATGGGGTCAAGCTTTCTTT. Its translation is CASSVDSDRWGQAFF.

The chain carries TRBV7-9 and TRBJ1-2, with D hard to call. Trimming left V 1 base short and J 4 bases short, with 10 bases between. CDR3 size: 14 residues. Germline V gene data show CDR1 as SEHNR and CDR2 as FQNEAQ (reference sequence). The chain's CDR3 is CASSLGWEAYGYTF. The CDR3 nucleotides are TGTGCCAGCAGCTTAGGGTGGGAGGCCTATGGCTACACCTTC.

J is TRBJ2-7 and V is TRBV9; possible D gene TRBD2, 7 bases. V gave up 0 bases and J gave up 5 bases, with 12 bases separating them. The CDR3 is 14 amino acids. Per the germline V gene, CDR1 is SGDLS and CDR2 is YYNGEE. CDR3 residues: CASSVEGGLNEQYF. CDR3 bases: TGTGCCAGCAGCGTAGAGGGGGGGCTAAACGAGCAGTACTTC.

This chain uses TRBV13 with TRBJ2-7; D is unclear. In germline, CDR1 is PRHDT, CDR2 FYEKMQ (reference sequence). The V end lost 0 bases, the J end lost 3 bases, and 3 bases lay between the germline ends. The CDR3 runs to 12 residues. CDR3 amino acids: CASSLGVYEQYF. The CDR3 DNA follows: TGTGCCAGCAGCTTAGGCGTCTACGAGCAGTACTTC.

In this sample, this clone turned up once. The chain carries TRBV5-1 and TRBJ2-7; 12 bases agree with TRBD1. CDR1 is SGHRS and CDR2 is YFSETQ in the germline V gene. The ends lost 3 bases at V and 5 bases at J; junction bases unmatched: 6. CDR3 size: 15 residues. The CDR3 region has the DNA TGCGCCAGCAGCTACTCGGGACAGGGGGCCGACGAGCAGTACTTC. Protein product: CASSYSGQGADEQYF.

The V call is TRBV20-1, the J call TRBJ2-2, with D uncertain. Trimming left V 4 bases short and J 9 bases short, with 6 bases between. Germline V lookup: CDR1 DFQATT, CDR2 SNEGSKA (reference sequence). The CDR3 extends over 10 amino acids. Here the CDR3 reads CSAKYRELFF. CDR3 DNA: TGCAGTGCTAAATACAGGGAGCTGTTTTTT.

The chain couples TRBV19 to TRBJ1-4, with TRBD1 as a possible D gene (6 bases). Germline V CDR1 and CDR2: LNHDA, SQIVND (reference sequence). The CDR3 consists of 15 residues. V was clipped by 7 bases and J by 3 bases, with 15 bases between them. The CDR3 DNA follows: TGTGCCAGTACCCCAGGGGTGTTTGCTAATGAAAAACTGTTTTTT. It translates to CASTPGVFANEKLFF.

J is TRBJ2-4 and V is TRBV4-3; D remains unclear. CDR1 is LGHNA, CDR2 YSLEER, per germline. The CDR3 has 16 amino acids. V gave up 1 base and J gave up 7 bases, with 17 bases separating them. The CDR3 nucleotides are TGCGCCAGCAGCCAAGTTTCGGGTCTTGATGGGAACATTCAGTACTTC. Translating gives CASSQVSGLDGNIQYF.

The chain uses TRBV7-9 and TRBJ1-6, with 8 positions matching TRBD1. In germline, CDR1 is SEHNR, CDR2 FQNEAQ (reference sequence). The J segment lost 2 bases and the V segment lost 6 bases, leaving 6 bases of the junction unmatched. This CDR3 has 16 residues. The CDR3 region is CASRPQGAPYNSPLHF. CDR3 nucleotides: TGTGCCAGCAGGCCCCAGGGGGCCCCCTATAATTCACCCCTCCACTTT.

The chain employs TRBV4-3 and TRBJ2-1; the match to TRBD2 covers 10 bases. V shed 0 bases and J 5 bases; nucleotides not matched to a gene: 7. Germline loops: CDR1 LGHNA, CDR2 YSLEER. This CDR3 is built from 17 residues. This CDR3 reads CASSQEGTSELNNEQFF. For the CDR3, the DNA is TGCGCCAGCAGCCAAGAGGGGACTAGCGAACTAAACAATGAGCAGTTCTTC.

In DNA form, the CDR3 reads TGTGCCAGCAGCCCCGTTAGCGGCCAAGAAGCTTTCTTT. Its translation is CASSPVSGQEAFF. The chain carries TRBV7-9 and TRBJ1-1; D is unresolved. The length of the CDR3 is 13 residues. Germline CDR1 is SEHNR and CDR2 is FQNEAQ (reference sequence). The V and J ends lost 5 bases and 8 bases respectively, with 15 bases between them.

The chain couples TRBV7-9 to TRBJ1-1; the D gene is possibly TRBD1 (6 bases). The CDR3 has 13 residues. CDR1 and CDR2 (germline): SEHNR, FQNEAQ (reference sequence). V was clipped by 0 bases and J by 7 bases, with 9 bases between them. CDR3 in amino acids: CASSLAGGHEAFF. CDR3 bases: TGTGCCAGCAGCTTAGCGGGGGGGCATGAAGCTTTCTTT.

The CDR3 region has the DNA TGCGCCAGCAGCCCAATCTGGAGCGGGGGGCACGAACTCACAGATACGCAGTATTTT. Its protein is CASSPIWSGGHELTDTQYF. V is TRBV5-1 and J is TRBJ2-3, with 9 bases that match TRBD2. The CDR3 has 19 residues. V shed 4 bases and J 2 bases; nucleotides not matched to a gene: 17. CDR1 is SGHRS and CDR2 is YFSETQ in the germline V gene.

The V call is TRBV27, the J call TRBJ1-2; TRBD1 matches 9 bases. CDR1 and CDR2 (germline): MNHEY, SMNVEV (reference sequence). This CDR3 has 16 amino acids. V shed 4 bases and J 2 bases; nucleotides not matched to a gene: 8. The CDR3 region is CASSSTTGGGNYGYTF. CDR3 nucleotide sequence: TGTGCCAGCAGTTCAACCACAGGGGGCGGCAACTATGGCTACACCTTC.